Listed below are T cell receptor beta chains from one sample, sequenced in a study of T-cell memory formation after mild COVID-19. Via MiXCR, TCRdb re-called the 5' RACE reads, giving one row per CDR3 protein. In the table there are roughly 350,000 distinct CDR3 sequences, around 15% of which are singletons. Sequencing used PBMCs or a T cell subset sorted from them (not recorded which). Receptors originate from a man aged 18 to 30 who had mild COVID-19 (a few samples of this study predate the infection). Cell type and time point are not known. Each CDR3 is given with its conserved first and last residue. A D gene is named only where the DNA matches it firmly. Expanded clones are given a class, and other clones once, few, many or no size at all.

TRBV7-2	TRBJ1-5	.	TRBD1	CASSPGTAYSNQPQHF	TGTGCCAGCAGCCCAGGGACAGCGTATAGCAATCAGCCCCAGCATTTT
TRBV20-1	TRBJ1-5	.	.	CSASRTGYAQPQHF	TGCAGTGCTAGCCGGACGGGTTATGCTCAGCCCCAGCATTTT
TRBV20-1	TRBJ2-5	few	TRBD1	CSAPATGWNQETQYF	TGCAGTGCGCCAGCGACAGGGTGGAACCAAGAGACCCAGTACTTC
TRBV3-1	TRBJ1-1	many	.	CASSQDWEGPEAFF	TGTGCCAGCAGCCAAGATTGGGAAGGGCCTGAAGCTTTCTTT
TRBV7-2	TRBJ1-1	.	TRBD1	CASSLAPDRAEAFF	TGTGCCAGCAGCTTAGCTCCGGACAGGGCAGAAGCTTTCTTT
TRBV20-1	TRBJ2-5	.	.	CSARTAQETQYF	TGCAGTGCTAGAACGGCTCAAGAGACCCAGTACTTC
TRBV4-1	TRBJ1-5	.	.	CASRQDAGHNQPQHF	TGCGCCAGCAGACAAGACGCAGGGCACAATCAGCCCCAGCATTTT
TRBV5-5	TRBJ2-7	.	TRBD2	CASSFLGGDSYEQYF	TGTGCCAGCAGCTTTCTCGGGGGGGATTCCTACGAGCAGTACTTC
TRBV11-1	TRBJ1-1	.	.	CASSFGLEAFF	TGTGCCAGCAGCTTTGGATTGGAAGCTTTCTTT
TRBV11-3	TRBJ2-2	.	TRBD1	CASSNTGVRTGELFF	TGTGCCAGCAGCAATACAGGGGTTCGCACCGGGGAGCTGTTTTTT
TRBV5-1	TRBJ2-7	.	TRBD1	CASSSQGAQDEQYF	TGCGCCAGCAGCTCACAGGGGGCCCAAGACGAGCAGTACTTC
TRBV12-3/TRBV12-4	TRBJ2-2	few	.	CASSGWNTGELFF	TGTGCCAGCAGTGGATGGAACACCGGGGAGCTGTTTTTT
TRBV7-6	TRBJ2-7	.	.	CASSQGGRGAYEQYF	TGTGCCAGCAGCCAAGGCGGCAGGGGAGCCTACGAGCAGTACTTC
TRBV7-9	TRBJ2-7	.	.	CASSLELIYEQYF	TGTGCCAGCAGCTTAGAACTTATCTACGAGCAGTACTTC
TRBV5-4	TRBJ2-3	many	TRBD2	CASSPGLAGGLTDTQYF	TGTGCCAGCAGCCCTGGACTAGCGGGGGGGCTCACAGATACGCAGTATTTT
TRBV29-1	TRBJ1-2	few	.	CSVEDQRGDGYTF	TGCAGCGTTGAAGATCAGAGGGGAGATGGCTACACCTTC
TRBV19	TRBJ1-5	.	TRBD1	CASSWAGGQPQHF	TGTGCCAGTAGTTGGGCAGGGGGTCAGCCCCAGCATTTT
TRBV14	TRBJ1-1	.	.	CASSQIRGSEAFF	TGTGCCAGCAGCCAGATCAGGGGTTCTGAAGCTTTCTTT
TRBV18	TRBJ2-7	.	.	CASCQGTQYEQYF	TGTGCCAGCTGCCAGGGCACACAATACGAGCAGTACTTC
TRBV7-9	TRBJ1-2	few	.	CASSSGRASGYTF	TGTGCCAGCAGCTCTGGCCGGGCCTCTGGCTACACCTTC
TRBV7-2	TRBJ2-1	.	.	CASSFQGLRLTYNEQFF	TGTGCCAGCAGCTTCCAGGGTCTTCGCCTTACCTACAATGAGCAGTTCTTC
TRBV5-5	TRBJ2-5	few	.	CASSQGLQSGTQYF	TGTGCCAGCAGCCAGGGACTTCAAAGTGGGACCCAGTACTTC
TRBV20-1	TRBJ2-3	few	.	CSVPEISTDTQYF	TGCAGTGTGCCGGAAATCAGCACAGATACGCAGTATTTT
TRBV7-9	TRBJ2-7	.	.	CASSRPRVTGPRPYEQYF	TGTGCCAGCAGCCGTCCCCGAGTTACAGGCCCCCGTCCCTACGAGCAGTACTTC
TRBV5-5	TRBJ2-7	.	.	CASSLGGEMGEQYF	TGTGCCAGCAGCTTGGGCGGGGAGATGGGCGAGCAGTACTTC
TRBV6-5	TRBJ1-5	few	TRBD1	CASRATGGSANQPQHF	TGTGCCAGCAGAGCGACAGGGGGGAGCGCAAATCAGCCCCAGCATTTT
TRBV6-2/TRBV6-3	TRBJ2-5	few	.	CASSYGKLAGQETQYF	TGTGCCAGCAGTTACGGCAAACTAGCTGGTCAAGAGACCCAGTACTTC
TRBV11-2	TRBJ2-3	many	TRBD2	CASSSHSGGLVADTQYF	TGTGCCAGCAGCTCCCACTCTGGGGGACTAGTAGCAGATACGCAGTATTTT
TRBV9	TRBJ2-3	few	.	CASSVEGARGDTQYF	TGTGCCAGCAGCGTAGAAGGGGCAAGGGGGGATACGCAGTATTTT
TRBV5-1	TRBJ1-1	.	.	CASSQQSRGTEAFF	TGCGCCAGCAGCCAGCAAAGCCGGGGGACTGAAGCTTTCTTT
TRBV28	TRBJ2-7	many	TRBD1	CASRVGTGLYEQYF	TGTGCCAGCAGGGTAGGGACAGGGCTGTACGAGCAGTACTTC
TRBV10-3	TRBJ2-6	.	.	CAIRSSGSGANVLTF	TGTGCCATCAGGAGCTCTGGCTCTGGGGCCAACGTCCTGACTTTC
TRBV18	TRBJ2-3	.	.	CASSLFEGLRAPKKPNTDTQYF	TGTGCCAGCTCACTGTTTGAGGGGCTGCGAGCCCCGAAGAAGCCGAACACAGATACGCAGTATTTT
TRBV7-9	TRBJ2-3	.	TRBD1	CASSLAGQDYTDTQYF	TGTGCCAGCAGCTTAGCGGGACAGGACTACACAGATACGCAGTATTTT
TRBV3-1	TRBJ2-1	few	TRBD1	CASSQGQGTGVPDEQFF	TGTGCCAGCAGCCAAGGGCAAGGGACAGGGGTCCCGGATGAGCAGTTCTTC
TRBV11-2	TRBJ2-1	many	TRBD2	CASSFLSGGLYNEQFF	TGTGCCAGCAGCTTCCTCTCGGGGGGGCTGTACAATGAGCAGTTCTTC
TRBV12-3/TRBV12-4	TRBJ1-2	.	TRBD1	CASRDGQGVGYTF	TGTGCCAGCAGGGATGGACAGGGGGTTGGCTACACCTTC
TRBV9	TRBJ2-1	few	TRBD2	CASSGRLAGASYNEQFF	TGTGCCAGCAGCGGACGACTAGCGGGGGCCTCCTACAATGAGCAGTTCTTC
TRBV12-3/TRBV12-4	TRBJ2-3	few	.	CASSLGLGTDTQYF	TGTGCCAGCAGTTTGGGACTGGGCACAGATACGCAGTATTTT
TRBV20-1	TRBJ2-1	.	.	CSPMWNEQFF	TGCAGTCCTATGTGGAATGAGCAGTTCTTC
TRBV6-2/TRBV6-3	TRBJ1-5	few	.	CASATASNQPQHF	TGTGCCAGCGCAACGGCTAGCAATCAGCCCCAGCATTTT
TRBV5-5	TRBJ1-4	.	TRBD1	CASSLRTGSHATNEKLFF	TGTGCCAGCAGCTTAAGGACAGGATCTCATGCAACTAATGAAAAACTGTTTTTT
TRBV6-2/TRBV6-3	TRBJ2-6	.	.	CASRGQGANVLTF	TGTGCCAGCAGGGGGCAGGGGGCCAACGTCCTGACTTTC
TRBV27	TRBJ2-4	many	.	CASSLSTRGNIQYF	TGTGCCAGCAGTTTATCGACCAGGGGAAACATTCAGTACTTC
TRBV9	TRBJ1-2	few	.	CASSVGGPVNYGYTF	TGTGCCAGCAGCGTAGGCGGGCCCGTGAACTATGGCTACACCTTC